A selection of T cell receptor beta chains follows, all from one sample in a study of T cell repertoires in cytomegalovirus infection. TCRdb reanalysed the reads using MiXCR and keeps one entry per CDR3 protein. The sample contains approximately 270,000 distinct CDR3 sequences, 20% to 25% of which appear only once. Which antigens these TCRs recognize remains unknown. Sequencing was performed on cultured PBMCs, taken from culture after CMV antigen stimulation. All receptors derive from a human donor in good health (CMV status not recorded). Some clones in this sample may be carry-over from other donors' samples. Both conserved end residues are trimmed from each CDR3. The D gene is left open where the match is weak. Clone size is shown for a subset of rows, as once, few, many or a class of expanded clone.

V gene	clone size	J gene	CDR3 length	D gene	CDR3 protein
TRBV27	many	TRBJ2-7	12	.	ASSPSGLPREQY
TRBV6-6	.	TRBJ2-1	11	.	ASNLGPHNEQF
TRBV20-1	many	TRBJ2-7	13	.	SARDARTVSYEQY
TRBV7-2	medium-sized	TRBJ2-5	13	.	ASSLEGAGGETQY
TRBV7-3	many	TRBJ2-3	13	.	ASSPGLRSTDTQY
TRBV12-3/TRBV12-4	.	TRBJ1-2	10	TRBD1	ASTRDSYGYT
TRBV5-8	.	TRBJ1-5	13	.	ASSLDGDSNQPQH
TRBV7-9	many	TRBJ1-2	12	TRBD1	ASSWDSDYYGYT
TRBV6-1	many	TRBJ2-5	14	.	ASMRQAFDSGETQY
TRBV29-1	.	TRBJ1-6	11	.	SALTSSNSPLH
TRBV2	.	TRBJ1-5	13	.	ASRGTPISNQPQH
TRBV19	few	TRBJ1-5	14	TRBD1	ASQPLMGQVNQPQH
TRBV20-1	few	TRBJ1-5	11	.	SAYGGTQDPQH
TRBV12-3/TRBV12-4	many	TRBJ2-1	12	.	ASRGRDVGSEQF
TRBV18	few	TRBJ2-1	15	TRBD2	ASSPPYVLAGNNEQF
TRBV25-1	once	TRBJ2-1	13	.	ASSERRENGNEQF
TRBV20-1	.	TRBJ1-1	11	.	SATRDMNTEAF
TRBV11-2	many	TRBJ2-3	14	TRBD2	ASSQLAVINTDTQY
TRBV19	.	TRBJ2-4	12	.	ASSMTLAKNIQY
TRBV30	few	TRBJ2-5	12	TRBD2	AWRGSGGRETQY
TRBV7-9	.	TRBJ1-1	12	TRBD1	ASSPDRGFTEAF
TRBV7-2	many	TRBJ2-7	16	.	ASSLVSVGRVNSYEQY
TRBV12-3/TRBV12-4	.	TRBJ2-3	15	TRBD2	ASSLWVGLAVPDTQY